This TCR beta chain was observed in a study of cytomegalovirus exposure and HLA in healthy donors. Study results and limitations: DRB1 showed the most TCR associations and HLA-C the fewest in a later analysis, as rates varied by HLA locus. In a later analysis, TCR beta V- and J-gene trimming was associated with a missense DCLRE1C variant.

The CDR3 loop spans 15 amino acids. Trimming removed 4 bases from V and 4 bases from J, with 16 bases in between. Germline V gene sequence: CDR1 SGHDN, CDR2 FVKESK. In the PCR, 60 Vbeta and 13 Jbeta primers were used. Measured with immunoSEQ multiplex PCR; TCRdb has only the in-frame clones, and not every one. Seen here are 150,000 to 200,000 clones, around 83% observed once, and the top ten hold roughly 0.99%. In this sample, this clone turned up a few times. The antigen is unknown. V gene TRBV14 combines with J gene TRBJ1-2; no firm D call. The sequence came from a woman aged 40 to 50 in good health and CMV-seronegative. Sequenced sample: PBMCs. CDR3 sequence (DNA): TGTGCCAGCAGCCTCGGGAGCTCAGTGGGCTATGGCTACACCTTC. Translated: CASSLGSSVGYGYTF.